Following are 3 T cell receptor beta chains from one sample sequenced in a study of blood T cell repertoires in COVID-19. Assay used: immunoSEQ multiplex PCR; TCRdb lists only in-frame clones, some missing. The sample carries roughly 200,000 clones, roughly 90% recorded once. The sequencing sample was made of peripheral blood. Every receptor here comes from a man between 18 and 29 years old with active or convalescent COVID-19.

This clone was picked up one time. The V gene is TRBV5-6, the J gene TRBJ1-6; possibly TRBD1 for D (6 bases). V was clipped by 4 bases and J by 10 bases, with 15 bases between them. This CDR3 is built from 14 residues. The germline V gene has CDR1 SGHDT and CDR2 YYEEEE. The CDR3 DNA sequence: TGTGCCAGCAGCCGCAGACAGGTAACATCACCCCTCCACTTT. Translated, it gives CASSRRQVTSPLHF.

V is TRBV3-1 (or the pseudogene TRBV3-2) and J is TRBJ2-1; TRBD2 might be the D (6 bases). Germline CDR1 LGHDT, CDR2 YNNKEL (reference sequence). The CDR3 consists of 15 residues. The germline V and J ends were trimmed by 3 bases and 7 bases, with 16 bases remaining between them. CDR3 region: CASSHGSLAINEQFF. The CDR3 DNA reads TGTGCCAGCAGCCACGGGAGTTTGGCTATTAATGAGCAGTTCTTC.

This clone has a single count. The chain recombines TRBV7-9 with TRBJ2-3; the match to TRBD2 covers 9 bases. The V gene's germline CDR1 is SEHNR and CDR2 FQNEAQ (reference sequence). The junction had 8 bases not matched to a gene; V was cut back by 3 bases and J by 4 bases. The CDR3 contains 16 residues. The CDR3 loop is CASSFPSGEEADTQYF. The CDR3 nucleotides are TGTGCCAGCAGCTTCCCTAGCGGGGAGGAGGCAGATACGCAGTATTTT.